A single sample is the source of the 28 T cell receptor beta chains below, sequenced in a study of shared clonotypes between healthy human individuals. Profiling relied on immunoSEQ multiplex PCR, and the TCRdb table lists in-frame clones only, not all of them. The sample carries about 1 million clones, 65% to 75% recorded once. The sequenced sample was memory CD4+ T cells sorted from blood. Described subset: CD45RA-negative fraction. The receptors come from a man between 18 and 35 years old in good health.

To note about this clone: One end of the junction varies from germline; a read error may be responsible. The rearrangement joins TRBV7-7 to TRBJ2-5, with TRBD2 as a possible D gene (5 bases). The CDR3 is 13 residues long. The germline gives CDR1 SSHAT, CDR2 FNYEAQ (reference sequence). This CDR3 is CASSLAMGETQYF. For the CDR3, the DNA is TGTGCTAGCAGCTTAGCGATGGGAGAGACCCAGTACTTC.

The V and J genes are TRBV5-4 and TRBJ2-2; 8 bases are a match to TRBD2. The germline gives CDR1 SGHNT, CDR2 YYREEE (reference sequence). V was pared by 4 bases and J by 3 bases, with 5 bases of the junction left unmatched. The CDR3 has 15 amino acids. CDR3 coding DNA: TGTGCCAGCAGCCCTAGCGGGCGGGACACCGGGGAGCTGTTTTTT. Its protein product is CASSPSGRDTGELFF. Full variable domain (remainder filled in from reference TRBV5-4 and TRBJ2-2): ETGVTQSPTHLIKTRGQQVTLRCSSQSGHNTVSWYQQALGQGPQFIFQYYREEENGRGNFPPRFSGLQFPNYSSELNVNALELDDSALYLCASSPSGRDTGELFFGEGSRLTVL.

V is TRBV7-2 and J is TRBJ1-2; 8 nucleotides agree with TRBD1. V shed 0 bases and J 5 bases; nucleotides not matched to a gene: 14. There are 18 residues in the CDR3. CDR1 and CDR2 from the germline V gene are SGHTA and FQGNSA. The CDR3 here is CASSLAPLGQGASYGYTF. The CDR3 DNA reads TGTGCCAGCAGCTTAGCTCCCCTTGGACAGGGCGCGAGTTATGGCTACACCTTC. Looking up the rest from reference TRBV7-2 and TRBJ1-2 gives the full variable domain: GAGVSQSPSNKVTEKGKDVELRCDPISGHTALYWYRQSLGQGLEFLIYFQGNSAPDKSGLPSDRFSAERTGGSVSTLTIQRTQQEDSAVYLCASSLAPLGQGASYGYTFGSGTRLTVV.

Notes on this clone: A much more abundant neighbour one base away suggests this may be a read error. CDR3 DNA sequence: TGTGCCAGCAGGTGGACAGGCAATCAGCCCCAGCATTTT. Encoded protein: CASRWTGNQPQHF. The V call is TRBV2, the J call TRBJ1-5; maybe TRBD1 (6 bases). V was cut by 6 bases and J by 2 bases, with 8 bases left in between. The V gene's germline CDR1 is SNHLY and CDR2 FYNNEI. CDR3 length equals 13 residues.

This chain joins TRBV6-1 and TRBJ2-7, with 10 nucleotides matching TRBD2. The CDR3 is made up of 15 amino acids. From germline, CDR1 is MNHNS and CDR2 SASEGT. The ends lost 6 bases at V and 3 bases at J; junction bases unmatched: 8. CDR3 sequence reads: CASRLSGGPIYEQYF. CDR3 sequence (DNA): TGTGCCAGCAGACTTAGCGGGGGGCCCATCTACGAGCAGTACTTC.

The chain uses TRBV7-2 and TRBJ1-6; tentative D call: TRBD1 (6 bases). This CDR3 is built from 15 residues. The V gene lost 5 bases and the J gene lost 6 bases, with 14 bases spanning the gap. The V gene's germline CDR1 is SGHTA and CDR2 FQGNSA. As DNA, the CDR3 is TGTGCCAGCAGCCCAAATGGGGGCGCTAATTCACCCCTCCACTTT. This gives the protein CASSPNGGANSPLHF.

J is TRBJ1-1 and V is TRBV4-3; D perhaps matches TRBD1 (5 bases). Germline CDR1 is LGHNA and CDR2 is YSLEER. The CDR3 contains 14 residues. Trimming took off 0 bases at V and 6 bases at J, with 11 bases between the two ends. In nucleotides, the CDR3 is TGCGCCAGCAGCCAAGACAGGGTGAGCGCTGAAGCTTTCTTT. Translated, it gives CASSQDRVSAEAFF.

CDR3 in amino acids: CASSSTGTGGEAFF. The CDR3 DNA is TGTGCCAGCAGCTCGACCGGGACAGGGGGCGAAGCTTTCTTT. The J gene is TRBJ1-1, the V gene TRBV11-2, with TRBD1 matching 12 bases. The length of the CDR3 is 14 residues. Per the germline V gene, CDR1 is SGHAT and CDR2 is FQNNGV. V trimming: 4 bases; J trimming: 8 bases; junction bases outside the gene matches: 5. The full variable domain, rest sourced from reference TRBV11-2 and TRBJ1-1, is EAGVAQSPRYKIIEKRQSVAFWCNPISGHATLYWYQQILGQGPKLLIQFQNNGVVDDSQLPKDRFSAERLKGVDSTLKIQPAKLEDSAVYLCASSSTGTGGEAFFGQGTRLTVV.

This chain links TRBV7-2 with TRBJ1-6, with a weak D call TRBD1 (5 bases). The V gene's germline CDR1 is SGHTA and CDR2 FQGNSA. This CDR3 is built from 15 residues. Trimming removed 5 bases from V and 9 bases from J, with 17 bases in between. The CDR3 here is CASSRRPGEASPLHF. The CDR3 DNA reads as TGTGCCAGCAGCCGCCGTCCGGGGGAAGCTTCACCCCTCCACTTT.

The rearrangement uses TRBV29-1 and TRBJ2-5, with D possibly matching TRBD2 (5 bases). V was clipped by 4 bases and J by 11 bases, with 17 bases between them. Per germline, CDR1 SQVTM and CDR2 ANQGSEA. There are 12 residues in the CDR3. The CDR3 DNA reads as TGCAGCGTTGCCAGGTGGGCCGGGGAGCAGTACTTC. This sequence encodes CSVARWAGEQYF.

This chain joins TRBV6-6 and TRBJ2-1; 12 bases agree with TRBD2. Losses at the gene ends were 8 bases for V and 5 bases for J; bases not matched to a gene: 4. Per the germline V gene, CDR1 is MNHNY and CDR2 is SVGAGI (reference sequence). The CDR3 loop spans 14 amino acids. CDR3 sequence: CASVLAGGDNEQFF. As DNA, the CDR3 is TGTGCCAGCGTTCTAGCGGGGGGGGACAATGAGCAGTTCTTC.

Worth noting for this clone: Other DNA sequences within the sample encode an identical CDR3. The CDR3: CASSLRGSTDTQYF. The CDR3 bases are TGCGCCAGCAGCTTGAGGGGGTCCACAGATACGCAGTATTTT. This chain uses TRBV5-1 with TRBJ2-3; a possible D gene is TRBD1 (6 bases). Germline-derived CDR1 and CDR2 are SGHRS and YFSETQ. The CDR3 totals 14 residues. With 1 base removed from V and 2 bases from J, the gap between germline ends came to 8 bases.

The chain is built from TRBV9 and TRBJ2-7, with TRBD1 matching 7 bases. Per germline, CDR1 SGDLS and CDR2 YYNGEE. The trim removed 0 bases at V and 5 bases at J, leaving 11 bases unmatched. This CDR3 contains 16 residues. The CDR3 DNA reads TGTGCCAGCAGCGTAGATCCTAAGGGGGCGACACACGAGCAGTACTTC. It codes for CASSVDPKGATHEQYF.

The CDR3 DNA is TGTGCCAGCAGCTTAGAGGGTGTTAGCAATCAGCCCCAGCATTTT. Protein product: CASSLEGVSNQPQHF. V is TRBV7-2 and J is TRBJ1-5; the D is unclear. The CDR3 sequence is 15 residues long. Germline lookup yields CDR1 SGHTA and CDR2 FQGNSA. Between the trimmed V and J ends, which lost 1 base and 0 bases, there was a span of 7 bases.

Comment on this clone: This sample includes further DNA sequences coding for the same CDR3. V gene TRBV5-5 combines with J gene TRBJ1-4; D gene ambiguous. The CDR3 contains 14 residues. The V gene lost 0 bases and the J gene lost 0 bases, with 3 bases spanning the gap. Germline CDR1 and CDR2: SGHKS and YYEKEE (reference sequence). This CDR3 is CASSLATTNEKLFF. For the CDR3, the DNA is TGTGCCAGCAGCTTGGCTACAACTAATGAAAAACTGTTTTTT.

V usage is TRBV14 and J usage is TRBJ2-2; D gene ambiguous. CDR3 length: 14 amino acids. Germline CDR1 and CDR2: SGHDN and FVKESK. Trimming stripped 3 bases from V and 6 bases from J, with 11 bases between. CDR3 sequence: CASSHVNGAGELFF. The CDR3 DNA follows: TGTGCCAGCAGCCATGTCAATGGAGCCGGGGAGCTGTTTTTT. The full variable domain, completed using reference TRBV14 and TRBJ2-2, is EAGVTQFPSHSVIEKGQTVTLRCDPISGHDNLYWYRRVMGKEIKFLLHFVKESKQDESGMPNNRFLAERTGGTYSTLKVQPAELEDSGVYFCASSHVNGAGELFFGEGSRLTVL.

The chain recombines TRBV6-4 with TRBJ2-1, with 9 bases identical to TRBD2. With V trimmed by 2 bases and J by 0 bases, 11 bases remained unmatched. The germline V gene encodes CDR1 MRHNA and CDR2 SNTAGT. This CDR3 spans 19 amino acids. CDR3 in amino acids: CASSDPTSGPRSSYNEQFF. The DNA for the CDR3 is TGTGCCAGCAGTGACCCGACTAGCGGTCCTCGGAGCTCCTACAATGAGCAGTTCTTC.

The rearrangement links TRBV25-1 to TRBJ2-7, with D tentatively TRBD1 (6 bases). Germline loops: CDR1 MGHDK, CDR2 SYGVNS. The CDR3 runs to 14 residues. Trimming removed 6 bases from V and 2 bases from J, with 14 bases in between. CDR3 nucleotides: TGTGCCAGCAGCGAGTGGACAGAAACCTACGAGCAGTACTTC. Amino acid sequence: CASSEWTETYEQYF.

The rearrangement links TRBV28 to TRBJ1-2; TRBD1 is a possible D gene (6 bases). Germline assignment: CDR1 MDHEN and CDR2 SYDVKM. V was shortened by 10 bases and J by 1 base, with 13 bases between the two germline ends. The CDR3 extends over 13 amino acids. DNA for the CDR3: TGTGCCACCCGGACAGAGAATAACTATGGCTACACCTTC. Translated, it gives CATRTENNYGYTF.

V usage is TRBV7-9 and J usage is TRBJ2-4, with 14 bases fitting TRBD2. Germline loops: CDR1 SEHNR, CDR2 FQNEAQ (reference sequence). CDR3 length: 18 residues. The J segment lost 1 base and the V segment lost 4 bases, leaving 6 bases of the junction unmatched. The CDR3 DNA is TGTGCCAGCAGCTCCGGGACTAGCGGGGGTCGGGCCAAAAACATTCAGTACTTC. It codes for CASSSGTSGGRAKNIQYF.

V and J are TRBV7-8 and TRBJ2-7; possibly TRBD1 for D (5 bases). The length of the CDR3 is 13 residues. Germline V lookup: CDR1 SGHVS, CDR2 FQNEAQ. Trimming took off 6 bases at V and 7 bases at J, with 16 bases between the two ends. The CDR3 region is CASSPRLAGEQYF. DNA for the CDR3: TGTGCCAGCAGTCCTAGACTGGCAGGGGAGCAGTACTTC.

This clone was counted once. The CDR3 is CASSYSGQRSNQPQHF. In nucleotides, the CDR3 is TGTGCCAGCAGTTACTCGGGACAAAGAAGCAATCAGCCCCAGCATTTT. The V and J genes are TRBV6-6 and TRBJ1-5, with D possibly matching TRBD1 (6 bases). The V gene lost 0 bases and the J gene lost 1 base, with 10 bases spanning the gap. CDR1 and CDR2 (germline): MNHNY, SVGAGI (reference sequence). This CDR3 has 16 residues.

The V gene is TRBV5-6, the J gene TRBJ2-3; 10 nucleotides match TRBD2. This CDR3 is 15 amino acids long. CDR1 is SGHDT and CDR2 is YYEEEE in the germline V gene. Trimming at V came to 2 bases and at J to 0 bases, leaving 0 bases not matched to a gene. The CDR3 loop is CASSLLAGSTDTQYF. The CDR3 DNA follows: TGTGCCAGCAGCTTACTAGCGGGAAGCACAGATACGCAGTATTTT.

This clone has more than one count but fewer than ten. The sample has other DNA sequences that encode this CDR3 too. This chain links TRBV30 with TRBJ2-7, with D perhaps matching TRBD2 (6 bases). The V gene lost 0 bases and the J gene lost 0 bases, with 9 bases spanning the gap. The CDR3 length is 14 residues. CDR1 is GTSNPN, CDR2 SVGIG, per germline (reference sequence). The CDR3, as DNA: TGTGCCTGGAGTGTAGGAGGGAACTCCTACGAGCAGTACTTC. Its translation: CAWSVGGNSYEQYF.

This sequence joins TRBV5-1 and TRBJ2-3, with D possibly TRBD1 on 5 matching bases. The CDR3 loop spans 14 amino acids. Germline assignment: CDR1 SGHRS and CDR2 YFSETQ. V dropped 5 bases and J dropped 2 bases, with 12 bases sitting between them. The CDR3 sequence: CASRSGSLTDTQYF. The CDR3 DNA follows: TGCGCCAGCAGATCAGGGTCGCTCACAGATACGCAGTATTTT.

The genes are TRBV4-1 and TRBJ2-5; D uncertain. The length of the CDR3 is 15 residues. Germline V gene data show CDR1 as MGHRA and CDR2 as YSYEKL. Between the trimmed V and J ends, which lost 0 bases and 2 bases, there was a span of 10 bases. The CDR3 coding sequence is TGCGCCAGCAGCCAAGATAGATACGGTCAAGAGACCCAGTACTTC. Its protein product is CASSQDRYGQETQYF.

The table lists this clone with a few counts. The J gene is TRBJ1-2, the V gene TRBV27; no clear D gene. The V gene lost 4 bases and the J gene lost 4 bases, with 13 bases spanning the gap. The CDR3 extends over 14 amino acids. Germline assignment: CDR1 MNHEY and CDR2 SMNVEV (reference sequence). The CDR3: CASSSLWDTYGYTF. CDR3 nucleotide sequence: TGTGCCAGCAGTTCCCTCTGGGATACCTATGGCTACACCTTC.

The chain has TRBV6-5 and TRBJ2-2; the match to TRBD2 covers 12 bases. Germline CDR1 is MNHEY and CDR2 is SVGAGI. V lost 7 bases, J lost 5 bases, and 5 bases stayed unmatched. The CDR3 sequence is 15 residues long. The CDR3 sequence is CASTPTSGGTGELFF. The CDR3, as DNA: TGTGCCAGCACTCCGACTAGCGGGGGAACCGGGGAGCTGTTTTTT.